This T cell receptor (beta chain) was sequenced for a study of a mutant IDH1 vaccine in newly diagnosed glioma. The overall study: Sex distribution of treated patients was about 62% male and approximately 38% female; mean age was around 40 years. Previous treatment comprised radiotherapy, temozolomide, or both, mostly both. At week 47 came visit V13, while visit V12 had come at week 35.

Regarding time point: week 35, safety follow-up. Vaccination comprised doses that each held 300 ug of mutant IDH1 20-mer peptide, plus topical imiquimod. Trimming removed 1 base at V and 0 bases at J, with 21 bases between. This CDR3 has 19 residues. The germline CDR1 and CDR2 sequences are SGHDN and FVKESK. Data came from immunoSEQ multiplex PCR; TCRdb stores just in-frame clones and leaves some out. Counted here are tens of thousands of clones, about 88% occurring once; the ten biggest clones make up more than 5%. Regarding this clone: Its specificity is not known.

V gene TRBV14 combines with J gene TRBJ1-1; weak D call: TRBD1 (5 bases). Sequencing used PBMCs, obtained from a glioma patient whose treatment included an IDH1 peptide vaccine. The clonotype comes from a woman in her 40s with glioma. CDR3 protein: CASSQGFGAGASMNTEAFF. CDR3 nucleotides: TGTGCCAGCAGCCAAGGATTCGGGGCTGGGGCGTCCATGAACACTGAAGCTTTCTTT.